The sequence of this TCR beta chain was determined in a study of cytomegalovirus exposure and HLA in healthy donors. Looked up from germline, CDR1 is SEHNR and CDR2 is FQNEAQ (reference sequence). The CDR3 is made up of 13 amino acids. The trim removed 6 bases at V and 3 bases at J, leaving 4 bases unmatched. Some clones are missing from TCRdb's copy, which holds only in-frame ones; the method was immunoSEQ multiplex PCR. This sample yields approximately 300,000 clones, of which more than 80% are seen a single time; 0.84% belongs to the top ten. The sample comprised PBMCs. This chain joins TRBV7-9 and TRBJ1-2; the match to TRBD1 covers 7 bases. The sequence was obtained from a young woman in good health and CMV-seronegative. The CDR3, as DNA: TGTGCCAGCAGTTATACAGGGGACTATGGCTACACCTTC. This encodes CASSYTGDYGYTF.